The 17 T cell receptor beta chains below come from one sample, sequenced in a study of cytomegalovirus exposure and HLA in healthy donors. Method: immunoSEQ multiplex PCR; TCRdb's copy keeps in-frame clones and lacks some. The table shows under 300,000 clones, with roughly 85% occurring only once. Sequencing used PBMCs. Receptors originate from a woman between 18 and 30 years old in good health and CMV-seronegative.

The CDR3 protein is CASRPMGGHGYTF. The CDR3 DNA sequence: TGTGCCAGCAGACCGATGGGGGGTCATGGCTACACCTTC. This chain joins TRBV5-5 and TRBJ1-2; maybe TRBD1 (5 bases). The V end lost 5 bases, the J end lost 6 bases, and 14 bases lay between the germline ends. From germline, CDR1 is SGHKS and CDR2 YYEKEE (reference sequence). The CDR3 has 13 amino acids.

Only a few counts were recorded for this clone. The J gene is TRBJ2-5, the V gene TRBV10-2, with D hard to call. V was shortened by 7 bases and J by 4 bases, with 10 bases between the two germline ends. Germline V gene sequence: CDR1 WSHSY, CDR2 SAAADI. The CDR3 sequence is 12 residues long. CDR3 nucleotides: TGCGCCAGCAACAATGGAGCAGAGACCCAGTACTTC. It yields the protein CASNNGAETQYF.

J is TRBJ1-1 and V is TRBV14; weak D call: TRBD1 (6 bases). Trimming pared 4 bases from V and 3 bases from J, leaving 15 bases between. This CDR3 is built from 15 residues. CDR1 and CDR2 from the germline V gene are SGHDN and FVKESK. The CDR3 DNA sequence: TGTGCCAGCAGCCCATTGGGAACAGGGCACACTGAAGCTTTCTTT. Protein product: CASSPLGTGHTEAFF.

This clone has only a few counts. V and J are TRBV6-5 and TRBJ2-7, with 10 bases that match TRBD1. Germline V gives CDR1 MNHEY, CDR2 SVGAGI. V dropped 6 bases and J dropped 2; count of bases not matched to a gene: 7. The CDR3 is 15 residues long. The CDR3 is CASSRNGQGAYEQYF. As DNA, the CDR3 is TGTGCCAGCAGCCGGAACGGACAGGGGGCCTACGAGCAGTACTTC.

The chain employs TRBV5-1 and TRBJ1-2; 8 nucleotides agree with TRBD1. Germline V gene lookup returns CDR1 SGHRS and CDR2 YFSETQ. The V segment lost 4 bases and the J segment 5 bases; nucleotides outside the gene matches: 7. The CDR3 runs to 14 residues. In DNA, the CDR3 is TGCGCCAGCAGCCTACAGGGGGAGTGGTATGGCTACACCTTC. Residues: CASSLQGEWYGYTF.

CDR3: CASNLRGYGYTF. As DNA, the CDR3 is TGTGCCAGCAACTTAAGGGGTTATGGCTACACCTTC. This chain connects TRBV28 to TRBJ1-2; D perhaps matches TRBD1 (5 bases). The V gene lost 7 bases and the J gene lost 5 bases, with 11 bases spanning the gap. The length of the CDR3 is 12 residues. Germline V gene lookup returns CDR1 MDHEN and CDR2 SYDVKM.

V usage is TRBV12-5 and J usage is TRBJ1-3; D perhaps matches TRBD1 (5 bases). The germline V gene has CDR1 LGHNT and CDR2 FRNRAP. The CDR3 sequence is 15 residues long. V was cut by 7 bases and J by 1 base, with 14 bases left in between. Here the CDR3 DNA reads TGTGCTAGTGCCCAGGGCAGTTATTCTGGAAACACCATATATTTT. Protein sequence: CASAQGSYSGNTIYF.

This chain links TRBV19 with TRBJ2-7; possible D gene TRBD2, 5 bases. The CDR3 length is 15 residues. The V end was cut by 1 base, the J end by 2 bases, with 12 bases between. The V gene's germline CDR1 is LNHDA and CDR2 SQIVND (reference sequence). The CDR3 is CASSIGLSGTYEQYF. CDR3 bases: TGTGCCAGTAGTATAGGACTATCCGGAACCTACGAGCAGTACTTC.

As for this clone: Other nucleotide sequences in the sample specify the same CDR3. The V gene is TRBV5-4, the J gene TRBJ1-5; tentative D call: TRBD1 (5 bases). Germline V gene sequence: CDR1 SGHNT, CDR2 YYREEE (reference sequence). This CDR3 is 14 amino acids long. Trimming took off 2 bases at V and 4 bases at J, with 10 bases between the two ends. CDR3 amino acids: CASSLDRANQPQHF. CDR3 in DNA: TGTGCCAGCAGCTTAGACAGAGCTAATCAGCCCCAGCATTTT.

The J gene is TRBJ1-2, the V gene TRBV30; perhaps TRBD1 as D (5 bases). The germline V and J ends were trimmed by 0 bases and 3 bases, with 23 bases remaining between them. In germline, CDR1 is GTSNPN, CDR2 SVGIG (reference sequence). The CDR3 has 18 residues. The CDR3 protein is CAWSVRAGRAMPDYGYTF. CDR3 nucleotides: TGTGCCTGGAGTGTACGGGCGGGGCGCGCCATGCCGGACTATGGCTACACCTTC.

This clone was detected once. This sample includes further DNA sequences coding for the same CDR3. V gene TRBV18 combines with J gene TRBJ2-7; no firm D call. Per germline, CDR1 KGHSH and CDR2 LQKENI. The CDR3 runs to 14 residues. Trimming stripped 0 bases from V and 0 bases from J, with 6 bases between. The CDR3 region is CASSPPGGSYEQYF. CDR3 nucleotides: TGTGCCAGCTCACCACCAGGCGGCTCCTACGAGCAGTACTTC.

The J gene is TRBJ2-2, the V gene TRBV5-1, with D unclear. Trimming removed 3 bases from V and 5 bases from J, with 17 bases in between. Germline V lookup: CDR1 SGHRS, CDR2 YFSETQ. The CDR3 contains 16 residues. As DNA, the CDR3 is TGCGCCAGCAGCTCACTGACGGCCTTGGAGACCGGGGAGCTGTTTTTT. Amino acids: CASSSLTALETGELFF.

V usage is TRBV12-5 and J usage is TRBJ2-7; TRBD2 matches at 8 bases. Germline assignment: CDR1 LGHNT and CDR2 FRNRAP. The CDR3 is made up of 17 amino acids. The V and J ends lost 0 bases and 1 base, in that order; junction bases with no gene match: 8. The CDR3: CASGLVIGGRRSYEQYF. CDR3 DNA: TGTGCTAGTGGTTTGGTAATAGGCGGGAGGAGGTCCTACGAGCAGTACTTC. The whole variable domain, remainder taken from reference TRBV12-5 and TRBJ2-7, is DARVTQTPRHKVTEMGQEVTMRCQPILGHNTVFWYRQTMMQGLELLAYFRNRAPLDDSGMPKDRFSAEMPDATLATLKIQPSEPRDSAVYFCASGLVIGGRRSYEQYFGPGTRLTVT.

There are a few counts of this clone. The CDR3 reads CASSLDRNSYEQYF. In DNA, the CDR3 is TGTGCCAGCAGCTTGGACAGAAATTCCTACGAGCAGTACTTC. The rearrangement joins TRBV5-4 to TRBJ2-7, with D unresolved. The germline CDR1 and CDR2 sequences are SGHNT and YYREEE (reference sequence). V was pared by 0 bases and J by 1 base, with 8 bases between. This CDR3 region has 14 residues.

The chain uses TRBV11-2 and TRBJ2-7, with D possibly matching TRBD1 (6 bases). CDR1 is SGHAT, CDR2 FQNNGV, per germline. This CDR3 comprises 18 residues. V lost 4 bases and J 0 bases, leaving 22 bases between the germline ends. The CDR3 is CASSSITDRLGNSYEQYF. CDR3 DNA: TGTGCCAGCAGCTCGATTACTGACAGGCTTGGGAACTCCTACGAGCAGTACTTC.

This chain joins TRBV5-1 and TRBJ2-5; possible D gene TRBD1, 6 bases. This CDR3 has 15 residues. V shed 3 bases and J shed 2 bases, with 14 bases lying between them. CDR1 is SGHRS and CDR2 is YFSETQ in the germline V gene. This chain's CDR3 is CASSSARDKQETQYF. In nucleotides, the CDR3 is TGCGCCAGCAGCTCAGCCCGGGACAAACAAGAGACCCAGTACTTC.

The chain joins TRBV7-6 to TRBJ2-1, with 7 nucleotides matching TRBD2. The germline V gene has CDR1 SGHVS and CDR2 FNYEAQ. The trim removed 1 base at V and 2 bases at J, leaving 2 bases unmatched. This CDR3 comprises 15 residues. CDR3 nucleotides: TGTGCCAGCAGCTTAGGTGGGAGGGCCTACAATGAGCAGTTCTTC. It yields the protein CASSLGGRAYNEQFF.